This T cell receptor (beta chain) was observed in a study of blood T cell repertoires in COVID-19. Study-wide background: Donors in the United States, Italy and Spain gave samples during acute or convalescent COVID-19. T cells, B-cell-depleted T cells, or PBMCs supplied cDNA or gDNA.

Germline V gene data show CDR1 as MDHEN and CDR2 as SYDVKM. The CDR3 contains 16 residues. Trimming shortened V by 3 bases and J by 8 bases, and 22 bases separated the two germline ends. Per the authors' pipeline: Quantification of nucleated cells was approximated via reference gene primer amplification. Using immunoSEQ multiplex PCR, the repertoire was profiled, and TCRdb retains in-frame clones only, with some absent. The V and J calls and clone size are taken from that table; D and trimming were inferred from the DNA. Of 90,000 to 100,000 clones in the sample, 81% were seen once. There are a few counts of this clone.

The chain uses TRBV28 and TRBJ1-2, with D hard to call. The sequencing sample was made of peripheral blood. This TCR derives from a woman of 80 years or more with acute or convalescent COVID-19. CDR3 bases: TGTGCCAGCAGTTTTCGGGGTCGCCGGGAATACCGGGGCTACACCTTC. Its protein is CASSFRGRREYRGYTF.